These 6 T cell receptor beta chains came from one sample sequenced in a study of blood T cell repertoires in COVID-19. Produced via immunoSEQ multiplex PCR; TCRdb's table is partial and in-frame only. This table holds some 66,000 clones, about 94% found once. The sequencing sample was made of peripheral blood. Source of these receptors: a man between 65 and 85 years old with active COVID-19.

The chain has TRBV3-1 (or the pseudogene TRBV3-2) and TRBJ2-7, with 7 nucleotides matching TRBD1. V gave up 2 bases and J gave up 1 base; unmatched junction bases: 5. Germline-derived CDR1 and CDR2 are LGHDT and YNNKEL (reference sequence). The CDR3 extends over 15 amino acids. The CDR3 nucleotides are TGTGCCAGCAGCCAAAGCCCGACAGGGTCCTACGAGCAGTACTTC. It codes for CASSQSPTGSYEQYF.

The V call is TRBV5-8, the J call TRBJ2-3; D is possibly TRBD2 (5 bases). Trimming cost V 5 bases and J 8 bases, with 27 bases left between them. From germline, CDR1 is SGHTS and CDR2 YDEGEE. CDR3 length: 17 amino acids. Written as DNA, the CDR3 is TGTGCCAGCAGGTTCAATGATCCGGCTGTGAGGCGGGCTACGCAGTATTTT. This encodes CASRFNDPAVRRATQYF. Supplemented by reference TRBV5-8 and TRBJ2-3, the full variable domain reads EAGVTQSPTHLIKTRGQQATLRCSPISGHTSVYWYQQALGLGLQFLLWYDEGEERNRGNFPPRFSGRQFPNYSSELNVNALELEDSALYLCASRFNDPAVRRATQYFGPGTRLTVL.

The rearrangement joins TRBV7-6 to TRBJ2-2, with TRBD1 matching 9 bases. V gave up 7 bases and J gave up 1 base; unmatched junction bases: 4. This CDR3 is 15 amino acids long. Germline CDR1 and CDR2: SGHVS and FNYEAQ. CDR3 coding DNA: TGTGCCAGCACCGGGACAGGGTGGAACACCGGGGAGCTGTTTTTT. It codes for CASTGTGWNTGELFF.

The chain couples TRBV2 to TRBJ1-5; 9 bases map to TRBD1. The germline V gene encodes CDR1 SNHLY and CDR2 FYNNEI. The CDR3 contains 17 residues. The ends lost 7 bases at V and 4 bases at J; junction bases unmatched: 14. CDR3 amino acids: CASTAGTGFGGNQPQHF. CDR3 nucleotides: TGTGCCAGCACTGCCGGGACAGGGTTTGGTGGGAATCAGCCCCAGCATTTT.

This CDR3 reads CASRNNDGQFF. The CDR3 DNA sequence: TGCGCCAGCAGGAACAATGATGGGCAGTTCTTC. The rearrangement links TRBV5-1 to TRBJ2-1; no definite D call. CDR3 length equals 11 residues. CDR1 is SGHRS, CDR2 YFSETQ, per germline. V lost 5 bases and J 12 bases, leaving 12 bases between the germline ends.

The chain combines TRBV14 with TRBJ2-2, with a weak D call TRBD2 (5 bases). From germline, CDR1 is SGHDN and CDR2 FVKESK. Trimming removed 3 bases at V and 8 bases at J, with 10 bases between. The CDR3 runs to 13 residues. The CDR3 here is CASSQTRGGELFF. The CDR3 DNA is TGTGCCAGCAGCCAGACGCGAGGGGGGGAGCTGTTTTTT.